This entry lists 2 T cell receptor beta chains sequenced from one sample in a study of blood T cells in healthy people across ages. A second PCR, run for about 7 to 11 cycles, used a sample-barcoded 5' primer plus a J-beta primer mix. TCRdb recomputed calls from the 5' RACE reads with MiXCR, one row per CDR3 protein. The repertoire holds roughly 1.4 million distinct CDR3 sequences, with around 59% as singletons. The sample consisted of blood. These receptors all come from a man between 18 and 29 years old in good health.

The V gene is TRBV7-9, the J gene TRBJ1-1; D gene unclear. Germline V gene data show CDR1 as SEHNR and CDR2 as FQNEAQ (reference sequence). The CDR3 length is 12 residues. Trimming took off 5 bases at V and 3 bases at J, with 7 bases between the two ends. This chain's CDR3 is CASSDRDTEAFF. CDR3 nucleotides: TGTGCCAGCAGCGATCGGGACACTGAAGCTTTCTTT.

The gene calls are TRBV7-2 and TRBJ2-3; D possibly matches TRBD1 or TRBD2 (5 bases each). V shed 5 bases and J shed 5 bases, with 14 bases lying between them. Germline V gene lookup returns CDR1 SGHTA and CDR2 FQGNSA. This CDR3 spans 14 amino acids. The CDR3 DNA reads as TGTGCCAGCAGCCTTCGACTTGGGGGAGATACGCAGTATTTT. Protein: CASSLRLGGDTQYF. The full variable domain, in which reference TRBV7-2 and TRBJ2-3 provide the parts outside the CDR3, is GAGVSQSPSNKVTEKGKDVELRCDPISGHTALYWYRQSLGQGLEFLIYFQGNSAPDKSGLPSDRFSAERTGGSVSTLTIQRTQQEDSAVYLCASSLRLGGDTQYFGPGTRLTVL.